Sequencing of this T cell receptor (beta chain) was carried out in a study of CD8 T cells in Susac syndrome (dated by TCRdb to between 2017 and 2020). Concerning the study at large: Whether CD8+ T cell activation and differentiation in Susac syndrome was antigen driven was tested using repertoire sequencing. Broader findings and caveats from the paper: The study acknowledged that relatively few individuals were included in the TCR sequencing and HLA analysis.

Peripheral blood CD8+ and CD4+ T cells from healthy donors, Susac syndrome patients and multiple sclerosis patients were profiled using high-throughput TCR beta sequencing. Multiple sclerosis controls were treatment-naive patients with stable or active relapsing-remitting disease fulfilling revised McDonald criteria. CD8+ TEMRA cells were enriched by FACS, while bulk CD8+ and CD4+ T cells were purified by magnetic negative isolation. Blood was drawn into EDTA tubes, processed within 24 hours, and PBMCs were isolated by density gradient centrifugation. PBMCs intended for TCR sequencing were cryopreserved in liquid nitrogen and thawed later in a water bath at 37 degrees C. The sorted or isolated CD4+, CD8+ and CD8+ TEMRA cells had a purity of 90% or higher. With regard to this clonotype: The antigen it recognizes is unknown. Base qualities are not at hand, and no much larger clone is one base apart.

RNA was extracted using the RNeasy kit, and roughly 0.5 to 1 microgram was reverse transcribed with random hexamers. TCR beta CDR3 regions were amplified with the immunoSEQ multiplex PCR assay covering 54 Vbeta and 13 Jbeta segments. To correct PCR amplification bias, a synthetic template baseline was used for both primer optimization and computational correction. In the authors' own workflow: Only productive sequences were kept, with reads annotated to V, D and J genes according to IMGT and analyzed in immunoSEQ Analyzer. Clonality was computed as one minus Shannon entropy normalized by log2 of the number of productive unique sequences. Public and private clones were assessed among the 100 most prevalent clones of each patient and control. Clones were defined as Susac-specific when absent from the healthy and MS cohorts, from about a thousand published viral clones and from other ImmuneACCESS disease sequences. Using fastp trimming at Q25 and MiXCR clonotype assembly, TCRdb reanalyzed the public sequencing data and kept in-frame beta chains. Rows matching on CDR3 protein sequence are summarized as one entry with the most common DNA and genes. The V and J calls shown here were made by TCRdb, not taken from the authors' results. For this sample there are 180,000 or so distinct CDR3 sequences; under 97% appear just once. The ten largest clonotypes hold approximately 0.09% of the sample.

Counted from cysteine to phenylalanine, this CDR3 has 14 amino acids. The DNA shown is the 42-base CDR3, in frame from base 1. V ends up 3 bases short and J 6 bases short, with an unmatched junction base count of 6. Rearrangement joined TRBV12-3 or TRBV12-4 to TRBJ1-1; 8 bases in between match TRBD1. The sequence was obtained from a human donor with multiple sclerosis. Sample: CD4+ T cells from PBMCs. The sequenced DNA is TGTGCCAGCAGTTTTGGCAGGGGGCGAGCTGAAGCTTTCTTT. This gives the protein CASSFGRGRAEAFF.